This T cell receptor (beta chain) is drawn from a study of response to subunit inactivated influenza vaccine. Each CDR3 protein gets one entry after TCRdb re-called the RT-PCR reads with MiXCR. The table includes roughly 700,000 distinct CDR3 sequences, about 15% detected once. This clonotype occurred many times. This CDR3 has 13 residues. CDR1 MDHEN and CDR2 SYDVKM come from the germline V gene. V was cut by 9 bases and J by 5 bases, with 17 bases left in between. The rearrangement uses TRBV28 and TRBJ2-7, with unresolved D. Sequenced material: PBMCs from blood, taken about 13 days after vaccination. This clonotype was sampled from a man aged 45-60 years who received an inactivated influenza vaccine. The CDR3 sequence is CARTTVLYHEQYF. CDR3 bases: TGTGCCAGGACGACCGTCCTTTACCACGAGCAGTACTTC.